The sequence of this TCR beta chain was determined in a study of cytomegalovirus exposure and HLA in healthy donors. Points from the study as a whole: The authors considered a cluster of highly shared sequence variants likely to be a sequencing artifact. Immune exposure was documented only through CMV serostatus.

The PCR had 60 Vbeta and 13 Jbeta primers. TCRdb keeps only in-frame clones here, not all; method: immunoSEQ multiplex PCR. The table shows more than 75,000 clones, with roughly 72% occurring only once. On this clone itself: Its antigen is not known.

The germline V gene has CDR1 GTSNPN and CDR2 SVGIG (reference sequence). This CDR3 comprises 14 residues. V dropped 3 bases and J dropped 7 bases, with 18 bases sitting between them. Despite likely unrecorded immune exposures, the donors were nominally healthy at the time of sampling. The sequenced material came from PBMCs. The chain combines TRBV30 with TRBJ1-2; D not resolved. The source of this sequence is a man aged 40-55 years in good health and CMV-seropositive. The CDR3 DNA is TGTGCCTGGAGGGCCCGCGGGGTCCGGAGTGGCTACACCTTC. Residues: CAWRARGVRSGYTF.